This TCR beta chain was sequenced for a study of shared clonotypes between healthy human individuals. TCRdb's copy holds only in-frame clones and misses some; the assay was immunoSEQ multiplex PCR. The data hold about 120,000 clones, with more than 65% observed a single time. V was cut by 0 bases and J by 1 base, with 9 bases left in between. CDR1 MGHRA and CDR2 YSYEKL come from the germline V gene. The CDR3 sequence is 15 residues long. The TCR sequence derives from a woman aged 25 to 39 in good health. The rearrangement joins TRBV4-1 to TRBJ2-5, with D maybe TRBD2 (5 bases). Sequenced material: memory CD8+ T cells sorted from blood. Regarding subset: CD45RO+ cells pooled with CCR7-negative TemRA cells. CDR3 sequence reads: CASSQDGRVQETQYF. DNA of the CDR3: TGCGCCAGCAGCCAAGATGGGCGGGTCCAAGAGACCCAGTACTTC.